This T cell receptor beta chain derives from a study of T cell repertoires in cytomegalovirus infection. TCRdb used MiXCR to reprocess the reads, holding one entry per CDR3 protein. The sample lists fewer than 85,000 distinct CDR3 sequences, about 4.2% occurring once. There are many counts of this clonotype. The TCR was taken from a human donor in good health (CMV status not recorded). Some clones in this sample may be carry-over from other donors' samples. Input material: PBMCs.

Here the CDR3 reads CASSAQGVRYTEAFF. CDR3 bases: TGTGCCAGTAGTGCCCAAGGGGTTAGGTACACTGAAGCTTTCTTT. The chain has TRBV19 and TRBJ1-1; tentative D call: TRBD1 (5 bases). Per the germline V gene, CDR1 is LNHDA and CDR2 is SQIVND (reference sequence). There are 15 residues in the CDR3. V lost 5 bases to trimming and J lost 3 bases, with 16 bases between them.